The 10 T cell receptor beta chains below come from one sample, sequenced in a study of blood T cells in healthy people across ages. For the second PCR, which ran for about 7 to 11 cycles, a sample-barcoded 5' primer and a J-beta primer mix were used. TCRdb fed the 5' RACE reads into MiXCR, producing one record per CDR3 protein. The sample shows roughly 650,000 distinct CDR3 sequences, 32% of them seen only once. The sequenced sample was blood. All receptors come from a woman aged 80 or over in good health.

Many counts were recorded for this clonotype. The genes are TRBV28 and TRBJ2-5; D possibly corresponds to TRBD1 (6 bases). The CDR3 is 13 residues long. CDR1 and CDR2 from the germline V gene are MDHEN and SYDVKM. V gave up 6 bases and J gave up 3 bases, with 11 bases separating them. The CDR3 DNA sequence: TGTGCCAGCAGCCTCGGACAGAAAGAGACCCAGTACTTC. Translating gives CASSLGQKETQYF.

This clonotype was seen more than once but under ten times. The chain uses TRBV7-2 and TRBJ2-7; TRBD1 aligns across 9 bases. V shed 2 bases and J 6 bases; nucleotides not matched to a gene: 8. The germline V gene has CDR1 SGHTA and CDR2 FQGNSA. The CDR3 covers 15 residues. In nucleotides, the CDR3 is TGTGCCAGCAGCTTAATGGGACAGGGAGGAGGCGAGCAGTACTTC. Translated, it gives CASSLMGQGGGEQYF.

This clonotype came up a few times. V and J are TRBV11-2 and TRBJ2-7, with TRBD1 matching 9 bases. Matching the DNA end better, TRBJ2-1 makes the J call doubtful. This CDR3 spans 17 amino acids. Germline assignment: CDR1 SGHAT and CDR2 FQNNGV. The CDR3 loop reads CASSLTLPGQGTGEQFF. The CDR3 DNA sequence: TGTGCCAGCAGCTTAACCCTACCGGGACAGGGTACGGGCGAGCAGTTCTTC.

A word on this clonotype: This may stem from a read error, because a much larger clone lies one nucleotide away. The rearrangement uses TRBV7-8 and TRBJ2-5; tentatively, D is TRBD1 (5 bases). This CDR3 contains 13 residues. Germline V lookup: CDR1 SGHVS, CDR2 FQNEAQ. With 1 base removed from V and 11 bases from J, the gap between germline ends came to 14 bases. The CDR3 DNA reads TGTGCCAGCAGCTTAGTGGCAGGGCGCAAGCAGTACTTC. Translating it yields CASSLVAGRKQYF.

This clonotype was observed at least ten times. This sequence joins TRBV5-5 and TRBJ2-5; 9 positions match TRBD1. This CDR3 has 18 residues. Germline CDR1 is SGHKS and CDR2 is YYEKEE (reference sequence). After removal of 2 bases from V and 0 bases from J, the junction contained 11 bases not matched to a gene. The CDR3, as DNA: TGTGCCAGCAGCTTATTAGGAAGGACAGGGGCCAACCAAGAGACCCAGTACTTC. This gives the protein CASSLLGRTGANQETQYF.

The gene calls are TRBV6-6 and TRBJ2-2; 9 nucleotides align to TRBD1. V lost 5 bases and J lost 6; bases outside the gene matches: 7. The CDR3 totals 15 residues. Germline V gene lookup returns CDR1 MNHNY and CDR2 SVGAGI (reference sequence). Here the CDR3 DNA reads TGTGCCAGCAGTCCAACAGGGGGCGGCGCCGGGGAGCTGTTTTTT. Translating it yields CASSPTGGGAGELFF.

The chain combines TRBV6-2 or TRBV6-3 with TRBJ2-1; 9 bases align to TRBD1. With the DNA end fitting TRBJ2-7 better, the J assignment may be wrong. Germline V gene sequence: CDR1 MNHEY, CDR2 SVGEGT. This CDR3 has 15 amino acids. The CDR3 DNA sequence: TGTGCCAGCAGTTCCGACAGGGGGGTATACAATGAGCAGTACTTC. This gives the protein CASSSDRGVYNEQYF.

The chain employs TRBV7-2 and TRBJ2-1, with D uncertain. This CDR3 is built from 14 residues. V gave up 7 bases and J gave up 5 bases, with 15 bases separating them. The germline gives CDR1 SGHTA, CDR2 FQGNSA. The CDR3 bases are TGTGCCAGCACCCTCCGGGCGCGAAACAATGAGCAGTTCTTC. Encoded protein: CASTLRARNNEQFF.

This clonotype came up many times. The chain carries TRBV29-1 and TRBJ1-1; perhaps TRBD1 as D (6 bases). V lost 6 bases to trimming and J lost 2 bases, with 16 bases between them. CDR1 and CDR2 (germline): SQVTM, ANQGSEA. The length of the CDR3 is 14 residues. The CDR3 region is CSVAGAVGNTEAFF. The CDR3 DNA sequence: TGCAGCGTCGCGGGGGCCGTGGGAAACACTGAAGCTTTCTTT.

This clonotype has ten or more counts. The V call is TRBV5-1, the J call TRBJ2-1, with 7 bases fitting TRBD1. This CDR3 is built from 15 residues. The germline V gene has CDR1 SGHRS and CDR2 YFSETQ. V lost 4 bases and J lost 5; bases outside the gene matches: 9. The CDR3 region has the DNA TGCGCCAGCAGCCCTACAGGGGCAGGTCACAATGAGCAGTTCTTC. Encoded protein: CASSPTGAGHNEQFF. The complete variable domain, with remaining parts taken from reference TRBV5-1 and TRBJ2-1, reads KAGVTQTPRYLIKTRGQQVTLSCSPISGHRSVSWYQQTPGQGLQFLFEYFSETQRNKGNFPGRFSGRQFSNSRSEMNVSTLELGDSALYLCASSPTGAGHNEQFFGPGTRLTVL.